The 26 T cell receptor beta chains given below trace back to one sample, sequenced in a study of OX40 agonist ivuxolimab in advanced cancers. TCRdb's copy holds only in-frame clones and misses some; the assay was immunoSEQ multiplex PCR. The sample holds over 25,000 clones, around four fifths seen once. Source: CD4+ or CD8+ T cells sorted from blood, taken in a trial of the OX40 agonist ivuxolimab. These receptor sequences come from an adult with an advanced solid tumor such as melanoma, head and neck, liver or kidney cancer.

J is TRBJ1-1 and V is TRBV6-6, with 8 nucleotides matching TRBD1. The CDR3 has 13 amino acids. CDR1 is MNHNY, CDR2 SVGAGI, per germline (reference sequence). V shed 0 bases and J 7 bases; nucleotides not matched to a gene: 1. The CDR3: CASSYSGTGEAFF. DNA of the CDR3: TGTGCCAGCAGTTACTCCGGGACAGGTGAAGCTTTCTTT.

This chain connects TRBV27 to TRBJ2-5, with 8 bases fitting TRBD1. V lost 4 bases to trimming and J lost 2 bases; unmatched junction nucleotides: 3. Germline V CDR1 and CDR2: MNHEY, SMNVEV (reference sequence). The CDR3 extends over 14 amino acids. CDR3 protein: CASSSWTGQETQYF. CDR3 coding DNA: TGTGCCAGCAGTTCCTGGACAGGGCAAGAGACCCAGTACTTC.

As DNA, the CDR3 is TGCGCCAGCAGCTGGGGGTCCGAGCAGTACTTC. This sequence encodes CASSWGSEQYF. This chain connects TRBV5-1 to TRBJ2-7, with D perhaps TRBD1 or TRBD2 (5 bases each). Germline CDR1 is SGHRS and CDR2 is YFSETQ. The CDR3 is 11 amino acids. V was trimmed by 3 bases and J by 6 bases, leaving 7 bases between them. The variable domain in full, completed from reference TRBV5-1 and TRBJ2-7, reads KAGVTQTPRYLIKTRGQQVTLSCSPISGHRSVSWYQQTPGQGLQFLFEYFSETQRNKGNFPGRFSGRQFSNSRSEMNVSTLELGDSALYLCASSWGSEQYFGPGTRLTVT.

This rearrangement joins TRBV5-1 to TRBJ2-1, with D maybe TRBD2 (6 bases). V was clipped by 0 bases and J by 6 bases, with 7 bases between them. CDR3 size: 13 residues. The germline gives CDR1 SGHRS, CDR2 YFSETQ. CDR3 sequence (DNA): TGCGCCAGCAGCTTGGCCGGGGGCAATGAGCAGTTCTTC. Protein product: CASSLAGGNEQFF.

CDR3 DNA sequence: TGTGCCAGCAGTGCACTAGCGGACCACTACAATGAGCAGTTCTTC. It specifies CASSALADHYNEQFF. The rearrangement joins TRBV2 to TRBJ2-1, with 8 bases that match TRBD2. The CDR3 runs 15 residues. V trimming: 4 bases; J trimming: 3 bases; junction bases outside the gene matches: 5. Germline CDR1 is SNHLY and CDR2 is FYNNEI.

The V gene is TRBV28, the J gene TRBJ1-1; D ambiguous. Germline V gene data show CDR1 as MDHEN and CDR2 as SYDVKM. V dropped 3 bases and J dropped 3 bases, with 5 bases sitting between them. This CDR3 comprises 12 residues. The CDR3 region is CASSFGDTEAFF. CDR3 DNA: TGTGCCAGCAGTTTTGGGGACACTGAAGCTTTCTTT.

This chain links TRBV19 with TRBJ1-5; D may be TRBD1 (6 bases). The CDR3 has 13 amino acids. The germline gives CDR1 LNHDA, CDR2 SQIVND (reference sequence). Trimming removed 6 bases at V and 7 bases at J, with 13 bases between. The CDR3 DNA reads as TGTGCCAGTAGGACCACAGGGTTACAGCCCCAGCATTTT. This translates into CASRTTGLQPQHF.

The table lists this clone with a few counts. The chain couples TRBV7-9 to TRBJ1-6; 7 bases map to TRBD1. The CDR3 length is 12 residues. V lost 3 bases, J lost 11 bases, and 1 base stayed unmatched. The germline CDR1 and CDR2 sequences are SEHNR and FQNEAQ (reference sequence). This CDR3 reads CASSFTGAPLHF. The CDR3 nucleotides read TGTGCCAGCAGCTTTACAGGGGCACCCCTCCACTTT.

V gene TRBV4-3 combines with J gene TRBJ2-7; D is perhaps TRBD1 or TRBD2 (6 bases each). Germline V gene data show CDR1 as LGHNA and CDR2 as YSLEER. Trimming stripped 1 base from V and 3 bases from J, with 16 bases between. The CDR3 is 16 amino acids. The CDR3 region has the DNA TGCGCCAGCAGCCAAGGGACGGGGGCCTCGGGCTACGAGCAGTACTTC. It translates to CASSQGTGASGYEQYF.

This chain links TRBV30 with TRBJ1-1, with D possibly TRBD1 on 5 matching bases. The length of the CDR3 is 12 residues. Germline CDR1 and CDR2: GTSNPN and SVGIG (reference sequence). The V end lost 7 bases, the J end lost 0 bases, and 9 bases lay between the germline ends. The CDR3 loop reads CASRQMNTEAFF. For the CDR3, the DNA is TGTGCCTCCCGACAGATGAACACTGAAGCTTTCTTT.

The chain is built from TRBV9 and TRBJ2-5; D perhaps matches TRBD2 (6 bases). Germline V lookup: CDR1 SGDLS, CDR2 YYNGEE. Trimming left V 0 bases short and J 1 base short, with 10 bases between. CDR3 length: 15 residues. The CDR3 region is CASSVGAGSQETQYF. CDR3 bases: TGTGCCAGCAGCGTAGGGGCGGGATCCCAAGAGACCCAGTACTTC.

The V call is TRBV4-1, the J call TRBJ1-1; 7 bases line up with TRBD1. Germline V gene data show CDR1 as MGHRA and CDR2 as YSYEKL. V lost 4 bases and J lost 7; bases outside the gene matches: 6. This CDR3 has 13 amino acids. The CDR3 here is CASSREGTVEAFF. CDR3 coding DNA: TGCGCCAGCAGCCGGGAAGGGACAGTTGAAGCTTTCTTT.

This clone was detected once. The CDR3 here is CASSLGGGYTDTQYF. The DNA for the CDR3 is TGTGCCAGCAGCTTAGGTGGAGGGTACACAGATACGCAGTATTTT. V and J are TRBV7-9 and TRBJ2-3; perhaps TRBD2 as D (6 bases). The CDR3 runs to 15 residues. Germline V gene data show CDR1 as SEHNR and CDR2 as FQNEAQ (reference sequence). Trimming stripped 1 base from V and 2 bases from J, with 10 bases between.

This clone was recorded only once. V and J are TRBV28 and TRBJ2-5; 7 bases align to TRBD2. This CDR3 region has 16 residues. Unmatched junction bases numbered 8, after V lost 3 bases and J lost 1 base. The V gene's germline CDR1 is MDHEN and CDR2 SYDVKM. This chain's CDR3 is CASSLGLAAPQETQYF. The CDR3 nucleotides read TGTGCCAGCAGTTTGGGGCTAGCGGCTCCCCAAGAGACCCAGTACTTC.

J is TRBJ1-5 and V is TRBV15, with TRBD1 matching over 9 bases. The germline V gene encodes CDR1 LNHNV and CDR2 YYDKDF (reference sequence). The V segment lost 8 bases and the J segment 6 bases; nucleotides outside the gene matches: 5. The CDR3 is made up of 13 amino acids. DNA for the CDR3: TGTGCCACCGGACAGGGGACGAGTCAGCCCCAGCATTTT. It encodes CATGQGTSQPQHF.

The chain carries TRBV7-9 and TRBJ1-1, with 7 nucleotides matching TRBD1. Germline CDR1 reads SEHNR; CDR2 reads FQNEAQ (reference sequence). The V and J ends lost 10 bases and 4 bases, in that order; junction bases with no gene match: 12. The CDR3 spans 14 residues. Here the CDR3 reads CATNNEQGSTEAFF. CDR3 coding DNA: TGTGCCACCAACAATGAACAGGGGAGCACTGAAGCTTTCTTT.

V gene TRBV7-8 combines with J gene TRBJ1-1; the match to TRBD1 covers 9 bases. With V trimmed by 5 bases and J by 0 bases, 7 bases remained unmatched. Germline V gene data show CDR1 as SGHVS and CDR2 as FQNEAQ. The CDR3 totals 16 residues. The CDR3 DNA reads as TGTGCCAGCAGCATCGGGACAGGGTCTCTGAACACTGAAGCTTTCTTT. Its protein is CASSIGTGSLNTEAFF.

The chain combines TRBV5-1 with TRBJ1-2; 10 bases align to TRBD1. Germline V lookup: CDR1 SGHRS, CDR2 YFSETQ. V trimming: 4 bases; J trimming: 3 bases; junction bases outside the gene matches: 12. CDR3 size: 17 residues. CDR3 sequence: CASSARDRGPLDYGYTF. The CDR3 coding sequence is TGCGCCAGCAGCGCCCGGGACAGGGGACCTCTAGACTATGGCTACACCTTC.

The chain employs TRBV4-1 and TRBJ2-7; possibly TRBD2 for D (6 bases). CDR1 and CDR2 from the germline V gene are MGHRA and YSYEKL. The CDR3 totals 16 residues. The V gene lost 0 bases and the J gene lost 2 bases, with 14 bases spanning the gap. CDR3 coding DNA: TGCGCCAGCAGCCAAGATCCGGGAGAGGGCGCCTACGAGCAGTACTTC. Amino acids: CASSQDPGEGAYEQYF.

V is TRBV19 and J is TRBJ2-1; 8 bases are shared with TRBD1. The CDR3 length is 17 residues. Germline CDR1 is LNHDA and CDR2 is SQIVND (reference sequence). Trimming removed 3 bases from V and 1 base from J; junction bases left unmatched: 8. CDR3 nucleotide sequence: TGTGCCAGTAGTATTACGGCCGGGACAGGATCCTACAATGAGCAGTTCTTC. Its translation is CASSITAGTGSYNEQFF.

As DNA, the CDR3 is TGTGCCAGCAGCCCGTCGGGGGGCCGGGATGAGCAGTTCTTC. Protein product: CASSPSGGRDEQFF. This chain connects TRBV7-3 to TRBJ2-1; possible D gene TRBD2, 7 bases. Between the trimmed V and J ends, which lost 5 bases and 8 bases, there was a span of 16 bases. The CDR3 runs 14 residues. CDR1 is SGHTA and CDR2 is FQGTGA in the germline V gene.

The chain employs TRBV27 and TRBJ2-7; TRBD1 matches 9 bases. V dropped 6 bases and J dropped 3; count of bases not matched to a gene: 9. The germline V gene has CDR1 MNHEY and CDR2 SMNVEV (reference sequence). CDR3 size: 15 residues. The DNA for the CDR3 is TGTGCCAGCAGGCACAGACAGGGGGGAGGCTACGAGCAGTACTTC. The encoded protein is CASRHRQGGGYEQYF.

This sequence joins TRBV7-4 and TRBJ2-7, with D maybe TRBD2 (5 bases). V was shortened by 1 base and J by 0 bases, with 16 bases between the two germline ends. Germline CDR1 and CDR2: SGHVT and SQSDAQ. The CDR3 spans 17 residues. Here the CDR3 reads CASSLVWKRLLSYEQYF. The CDR3 nucleotides are TGTGCCAGCAGCTTAGTCTGGAAGCGGCTCCTCTCCTACGAGCAGTACTTC.

The J gene is TRBJ2-5, the V gene TRBV5-6; D is uncertain. The end of the DNA aligns better with TRBJ2-7, so the J call may be wrong. The CDR3 is made up of 12 amino acids. Germline V lookup: CDR1 SGHDT, CDR2 YYEEEE. The CDR3 nucleotides read TGTGCCAGCAGCTTGTGGTCCTACGAGCAGTACTTC. Translating gives CASSLWSYEQYF.

The gene calls are TRBV2 and TRBJ2-7; D uncertain. The CDR3 is 8 amino acids. CDR1 SNHLY and CDR2 FYNNEI come from the germline V gene. Trimming pared 6 bases from V and 6 bases from J, leaving 0 bases between. For the CDR3, the DNA is TGTGCCAGCAGCGAGCAGTACTTC. Its translation is CASSEQYF.

This clone has only one observation. The chain uses TRBV7-6 and TRBJ1-1, with no clear D. V was pared by 0 bases and J by 5 bases, with 10 bases between. The germline V gene has CDR1 SGHVS and CDR2 FNYEAQ. CDR3 length: 14 residues. This CDR3 is CASSLAPRVTEAFF. Here the CDR3 DNA reads TGTGCCAGCAGCTTAGCACCGAGGGTGACTGAAGCTTTCTTT.